The TCR beta chain under discussion was sequenced for a study of blood T cell repertoires in COVID-19. The CDR3 is 15 residues long. In germline, CDR1 is SGHKS, CDR2 YYEKEE (reference sequence). With 3 bases clipped from V and 1 base from J, the junction kept 4 bases outside the gene matches. The cohort comprised adults aged about 18 to 100 years residing in under 30 US areas. Participant-given clinical history determined each cohort assignment. Authors' data handling: Using reference gene primer amplification, nucleated cell counts were estimated. Profiling relied on immunoSEQ multiplex PCR, and the TCRdb table lists in-frame clones only, not all of them. V and J calls and clone size follow that table, whereas D and trimming were derived from the DNA. The profile covers about 240,000 clones, with 80% to 90% appearing a single time and just under 9% taken by the ten largest.

Input material: PBMCs or T cells enriched from blood (not recorded which). The chain carries TRBV5-5 and TRBJ2-7; 10 bases match TRBD1. The clonotype was recovered from a middle-aged man who had recovered from COVID-19. In nucleotides, the CDR3 is TGTGCCAGCAGCTCTGACAGGGGGCCTTCCTACGAGCAGTACTTC. Amino acids: CASSSDRGPSYEQYF.